This T cell receptor beta chain was recorded in a study of blood T cells in healthy people across ages. Study outcomes and limitations: The study lacked donor CMV status, which possibly confounded expanded clonotype changes. Whereas aged donors had fewer naive CD4+ cells, long-lived donors had more of them and higher diversity. With age, beta diversity per million T cells declined roughly linearly, significantly by 30 to 40.

A sample-barcoded 5' primer and a J-beta primer mix were used in a second PCR of roughly 6 to 11 cycles. Each TCR beta cDNA got a 12-nucleotide random molecular identifier. MiXCR was run by TCRdb on the 5' RACE reads, yielding one entry per CDR3 protein. The sample has about 1.1 million distinct CDR3 sequences; around two fifths are singletons. To note about this clonotype: What it recognizes is unknown.

The clonotype comes from a man younger than 30 in good health. Sequenced sample: blood.

The CDR3 protein is CASSESGQGNGYTF. CDR3 nucleotide sequence: TGTGCCAGCAGTGAATCGGGACAGGGGAATGGCTACACCTTC. The gene calls are TRBV25-1 and TRBJ1-2; TRBD1 matches at 10 bases. The CDR3 is 14 amino acids. J lost 6 bases, V lost 1 base, and 2 bases had no gene match. Looked up from germline, CDR1 is MGHDK and CDR2 is SYGVNS.